Listed here is a single T cell receptor (beta chain). Its antigen remains undetermined. Base qualities are missing; no much larger clone stands one base away. These data belong to a study of blood T cell repertoires in COVID-19 (dated by TCRdb to about 2020). Background on the whole study: Samples from collaborators originated in the United States, Italy and Spain and spanned both the acute and convalescent phases of COVID-19. A freely available public database, intended as a resource for researchers studying the immune response to SARS-CoV-2, is where the repertoires were released. Subjects who had been exposed to COVID-19, were actively infected with it, or had recovered from it provided the deeply sampled blood TCRbeta repertoires that made up the dataset. Where available, HLA class I and class II types were taken from metadata supplied by the sample provider and were not determined by assay-based typing. Sample metadata almost always included a de-identified subject ID, COVID-19 status, age in years and sex. The material from the prospective study consisted of cDNA or gDNA derived from T cells, B-cell-depleted T cells, or PBMCs. Samples came from the ongoing ImmuneRACE study (first 160 participants) plus 1,254 subjects from 6 global collaborators.

General findings and caveats noted by the study authors: The quantity of clinical and demographic metadata differed by source and by participant and was supplied without curation.

Each collaborating institution followed its own protocols to collect whole blood in K2EDTA tubes. For TCRbeta analysis, collaborator samples were shipped as frozen whole blood, as isolated PBMCs, or as DNA extracted from either sample type. The CDR3 holds 15 amino acids from the cysteine to the phenylalanine. Only CDR3 DNA remains: 45 bases, in frame from the first base. Via the germline V gene (reference sequence), CDR1 is MNHEY and CDR2 SMNVEV. V ends up 5 bases short and J 3 bases short, with an unmatched junction base count of 10. TCRbeta CDR3 regions were amplified from genomic DNA using the immunoSEQ Assay, a bias-controlled multiplex PCR. Turning to the authors' computational methods: The number of nucleated cells in each sample was estimated by amplification of reference gene primers within the assay. To quantify the absolute abundance of each unique TCRbeta CDR3 rearrangement, sequence reads were collapsed and filtered. For each sample, productive Simpson clonality was calculated as the square root of Simpson's diversity index across productive rearrangements. TCRdb took over this immuneACCESS table, retaining in-frame rearrangements with V and J assigned. Such tables are incomplete; in checked studies, under half of the missing clones stem from an unresolved V gene, and the remainder is unexplained. That table supplies the V and J calls and clone size; D and trimming were determined from the DNA. Within this sample are tens of thousands of clones, with over 65% of them counted one time only. The ten largest make up 9.5% to 12% of the sample.

The sequencing sample was made of peripheral blood. This receptor was obtained from a human donor in a cohort sampled during active COVID-19. This sequence uses TRBV27 and TRBJ2-7; 7 of the junction bases match TRBD2. The DNA is as follows: TGTGCCAGCAGTCTAACAGCGGGGCCAGACTACGAGCAGTACTTC. Translated, it gives CASSLTAGPDYEQYF.